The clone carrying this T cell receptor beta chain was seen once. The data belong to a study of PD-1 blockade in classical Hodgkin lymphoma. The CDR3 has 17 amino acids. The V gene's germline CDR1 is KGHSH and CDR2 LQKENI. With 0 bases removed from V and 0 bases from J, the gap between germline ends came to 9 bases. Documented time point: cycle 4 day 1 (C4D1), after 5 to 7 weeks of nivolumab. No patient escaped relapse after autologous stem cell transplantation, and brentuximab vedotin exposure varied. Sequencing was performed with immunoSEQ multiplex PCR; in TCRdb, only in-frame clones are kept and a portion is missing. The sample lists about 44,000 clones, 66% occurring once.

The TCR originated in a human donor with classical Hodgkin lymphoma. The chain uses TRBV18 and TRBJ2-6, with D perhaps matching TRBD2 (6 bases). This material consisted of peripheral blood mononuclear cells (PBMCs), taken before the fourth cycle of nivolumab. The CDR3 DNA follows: TGTGCCAGCTCACCACCTTGGAGGGACTCTGGGGCCAACGTCCTGACTTTC. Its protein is CASSPPWRDSGANVLTF.